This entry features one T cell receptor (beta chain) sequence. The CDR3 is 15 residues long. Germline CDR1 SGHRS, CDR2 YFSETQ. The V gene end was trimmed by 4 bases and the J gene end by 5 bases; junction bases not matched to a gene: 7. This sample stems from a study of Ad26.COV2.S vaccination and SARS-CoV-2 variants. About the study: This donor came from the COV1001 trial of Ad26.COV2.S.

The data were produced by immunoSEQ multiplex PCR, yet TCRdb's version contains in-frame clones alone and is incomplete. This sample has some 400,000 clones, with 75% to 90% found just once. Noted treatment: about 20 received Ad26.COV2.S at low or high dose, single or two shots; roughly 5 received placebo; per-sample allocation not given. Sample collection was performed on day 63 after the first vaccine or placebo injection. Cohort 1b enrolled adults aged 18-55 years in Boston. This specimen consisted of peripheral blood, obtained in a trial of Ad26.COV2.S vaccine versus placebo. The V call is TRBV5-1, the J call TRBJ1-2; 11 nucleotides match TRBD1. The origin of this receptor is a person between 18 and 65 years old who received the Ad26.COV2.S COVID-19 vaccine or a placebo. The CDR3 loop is CASSLGGQGAYGYTF. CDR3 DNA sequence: TGCGCCAGCAGCCTCGGTGGACAGGGGGCATATGGCTACACCTTC.